This T cell receptor (beta chain) was captured in a study of T-cell memory formation after mild COVID-19 (dated by TCRdb to the early 2020s). Concerning the study at large: TCR sequence clusters from the two donors were found to be largely donor specific. In a couple of donors, T-cell clones that expanded and contracted after mild COVID-19 were followed by sequencing TCRalpha and TCRbeta repertoires longitudinally. The cohort comprised two young, previously healthy adult volunteers, one female and one male. Here is what the overall study found, with its caveats: The study covered only a couple of mild cases, and larger cohorts including severe cases with pre-infection samples were considered necessary. Contracting CD4+ clones turned up mainly in the CM and EM memory subsets, whereas EMRA was where CD8+ clones were enriched. The second-wave clones that peaked on day 37 were not confirmed to be SARS-CoV-2 specific. Some responding clones were detected in pre-infection memory, suggesting pre-existing cross-reactive memory T cells joined the SARS-CoV-2 response. From day 15 to 85, contracting clones showed balanced CD4/CD8 phenotypes, whereas a second wave of clones that expanded from day 15 to 37 leaned towards CD4+.

In the case of this clonotype: Its antigen is still unknown. Base qualities are missing; no much larger clone stands one base away.

V drops 3 bases and J drops 4 bases, leaving 10 bases in between. From the cysteine through the phenylalanine, the CDR3 covers 14 amino acids. Just the 42-base CDR3 DNA is kept, in frame starting at base 1. PBMCs were isolated by Ficoll-Paque density gradient centrifugation. Sequencing was performed on an Illumina NovaSeq 6000. TCRalpha and TCRbeta cDNA libraries were built by 5'RACE with constant-segment primers, adding sample barcodes and unique molecular identifiers. RNA was extracted from every sample with Trizol reagent. Libraries were amplified in two PCR steps, with a second sample barcode and Illumina TruSeq adapters added in the second step. Sequencing of the libraries was done on an Illumina NovaSeq, producing 2 x 150 bp paired-end reads. In the original analysis: The reads were demultiplexed and collapsed into UMI-guided consensus sequences using migec v1.2.7. With mixcr v2.1.11, UMI consensuses were aligned to TRA and TRB V and J templates and assembled into clonotypes. A clonotype was counted as expanded or contracted only if both edgeR and NoisET called the change significant, with noise models trained on biological replicates. For edgeR calls, a false discovery rate-adjusted p below 0.01 and a log2 fold-change threshold of 1 were applied. PCA with hierarchical clustering of max-normalized trajectories of the 1000 most abundant clonotypes was used as exploratory dynamics analysis. The CD4 or CD8 phenotype of responding clones was assigned using the separately sequenced CD4+ and CD8+ repertoires. TCRdb reprocessing: public reads trimmed at Q25 with fastp, clones called with MiXCR, in-frame beta chains kept. Identical CDR3 protein sequences are pooled into one entry, listed with their most common genes and DNA. The V and J calls, along with clone size, are taken from TCRdb and not from the paper's own processing. The sample table contains 150,000 to 200,000 distinct CDR3 sequences; only one count was recorded for about a third of them. The ten largest clones take up about 12% of the sample.

This TCR was sampled from an adult woman who had mild COVID-19 (a few samples of this study predate the infection). The sample titles of this study are shuffled in the database, so cell type and time point are left out; the donor was told from shared clones. The sequenced sample was PBMCs or a T cell subset sorted from them (not recorded which). The chain is made from TRBV12-3 or TRBV12-4 and TRBJ2-1, with TRBD2 tentatively as D gene (6 bases match). The DNA sequence is TGTGCCAGCAGTTTTTCCGGGGGTTACAATGAGCAGTTCTTC. Its coded protein is CASSFSGGYNEQFF.